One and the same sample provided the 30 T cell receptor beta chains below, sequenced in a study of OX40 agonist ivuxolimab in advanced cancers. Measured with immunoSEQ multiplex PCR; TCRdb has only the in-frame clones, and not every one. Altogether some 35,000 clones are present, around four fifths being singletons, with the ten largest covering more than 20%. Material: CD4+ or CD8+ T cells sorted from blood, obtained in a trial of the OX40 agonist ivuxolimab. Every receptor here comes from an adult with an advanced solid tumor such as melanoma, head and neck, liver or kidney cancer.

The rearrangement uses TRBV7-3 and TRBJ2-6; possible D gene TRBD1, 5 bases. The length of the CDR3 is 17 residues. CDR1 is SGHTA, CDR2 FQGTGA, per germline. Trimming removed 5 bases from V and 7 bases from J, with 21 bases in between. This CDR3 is CASSHIATGDVANVLTF. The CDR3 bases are TGTGCCAGCAGCCACATCGCAACAGGTGATGTAGCCAACGTCCTGACTTTC.

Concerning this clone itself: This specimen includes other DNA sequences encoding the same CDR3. DNA for the CDR3: TGTGCCAGCAGCGTAGAAGTAGACAATGAGCAGTTCTTC. Encoded protein: CASSVEVDNEQFF. This chain uses TRBV9 with TRBJ2-1; D uncertain. V lost 0 bases and J lost 5, with 6 bases in between. Germline V lookup: CDR1 SGDLS, CDR2 YYNGEE. The CDR3 length is 13 residues.

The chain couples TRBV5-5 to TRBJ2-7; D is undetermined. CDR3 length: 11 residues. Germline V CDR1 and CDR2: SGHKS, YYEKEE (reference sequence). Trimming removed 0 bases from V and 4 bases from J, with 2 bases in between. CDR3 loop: CASSLEYEQYF. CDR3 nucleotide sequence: TGTGCCAGCAGCTTGGAATACGAGCAGTACTTC.

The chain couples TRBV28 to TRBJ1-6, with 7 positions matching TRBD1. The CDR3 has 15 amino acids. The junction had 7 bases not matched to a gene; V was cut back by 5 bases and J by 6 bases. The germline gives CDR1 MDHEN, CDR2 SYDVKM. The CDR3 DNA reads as TGTGCCAGCAGTATCCGACAGGGAGGTAATTCACCCCTCCACTTT. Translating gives CASSIRQGGNSPLHF.

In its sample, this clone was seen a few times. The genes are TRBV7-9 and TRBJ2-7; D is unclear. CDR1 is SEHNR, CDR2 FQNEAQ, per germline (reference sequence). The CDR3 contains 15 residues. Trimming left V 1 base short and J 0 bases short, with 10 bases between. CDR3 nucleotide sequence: TGTGCCAGCAGCTTAGTTAGGGCCGGCTCCTACGAGCAGTACTTC. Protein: CASSLVRAGSYEQYF. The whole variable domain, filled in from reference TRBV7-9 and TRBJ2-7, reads DTGVSQNPRHKITKRGQNVTFRCDPISEHNRLYWYRQTLGQGPEFLTYFQNEAQLEKSRLLSDRFSAERPKGSFSTLEIQRTEQGDSAMYLCASSLVRAGSYEQYFGPGTRLTVT.

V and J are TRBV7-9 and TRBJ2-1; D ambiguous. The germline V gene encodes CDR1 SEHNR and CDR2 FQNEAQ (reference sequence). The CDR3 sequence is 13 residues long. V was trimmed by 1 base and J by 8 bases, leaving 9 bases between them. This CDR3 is CASSLGPGYEQFF. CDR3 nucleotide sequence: TGTGCCAGCAGCTTAGGTCCGGGTTATGAGCAGTTCTTC.

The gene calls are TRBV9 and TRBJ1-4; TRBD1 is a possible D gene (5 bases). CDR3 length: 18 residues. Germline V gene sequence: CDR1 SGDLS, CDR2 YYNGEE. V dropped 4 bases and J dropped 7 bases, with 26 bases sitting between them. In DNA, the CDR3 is TGTGCCAGCAGCCCCCCTGGACAAAAAGAGCCCCTATTTGAAAAACTGTTTTTT. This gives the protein CASSPPGQKEPLFEKLFF.

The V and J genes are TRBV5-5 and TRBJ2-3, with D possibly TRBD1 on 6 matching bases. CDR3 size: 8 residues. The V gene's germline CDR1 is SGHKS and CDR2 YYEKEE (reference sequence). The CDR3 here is CRGDTQYF. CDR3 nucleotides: TGTAGGGGGGATACGCAGTATTTT.

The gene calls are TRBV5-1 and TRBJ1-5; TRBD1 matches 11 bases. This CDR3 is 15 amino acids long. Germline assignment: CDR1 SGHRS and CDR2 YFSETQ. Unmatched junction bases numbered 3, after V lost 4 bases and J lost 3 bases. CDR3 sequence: CASSPDRGPNQPQHF. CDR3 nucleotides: TGCGCCAGCAGCCCGGACAGGGGGCCCAATCAGCCCCAGCATTTT.

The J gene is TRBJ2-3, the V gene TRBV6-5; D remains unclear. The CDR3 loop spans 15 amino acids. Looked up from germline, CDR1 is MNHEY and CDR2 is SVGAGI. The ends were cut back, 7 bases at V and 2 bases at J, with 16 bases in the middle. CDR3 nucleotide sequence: TGTGCCAGCACCCGGCTTCCCCAACTCACAGATACGCAGTATTTT. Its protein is CASTRLPQLTDTQYF.

Here the CDR3 reads CASSSPMTAWANVLTF. The CDR3 nucleotides are TGTGCCAGCAGTTCGCCGATGACAGCGTGGGCCAACGTCCTGACTTTC. The gene calls are TRBV28 and TRBJ2-6, with D possibly being TRBD1 (5 bases). Germline lookup yields CDR1 MDHEN and CDR2 SYDVKM. V was cut by 4 bases and J by 5 bases, with 15 bases left in between. This CDR3 has 16 amino acids.

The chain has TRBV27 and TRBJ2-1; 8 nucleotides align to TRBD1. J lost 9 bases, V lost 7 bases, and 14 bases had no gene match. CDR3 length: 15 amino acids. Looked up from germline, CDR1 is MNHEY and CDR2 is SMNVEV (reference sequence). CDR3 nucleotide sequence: TGTGCCAGCAAGCTATTAGGCCAGGGGGCCACTGAGCAGTTCTTC. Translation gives CASKLLGQGATEQFF.

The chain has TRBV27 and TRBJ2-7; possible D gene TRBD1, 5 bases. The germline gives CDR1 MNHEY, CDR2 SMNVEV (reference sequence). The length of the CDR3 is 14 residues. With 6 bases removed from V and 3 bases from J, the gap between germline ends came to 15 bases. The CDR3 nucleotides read TGTGCCAGCAGCGCAGGGTCTCCAAGCTACGAGCAGTACTTC. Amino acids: CASSAGSPSYEQYF.

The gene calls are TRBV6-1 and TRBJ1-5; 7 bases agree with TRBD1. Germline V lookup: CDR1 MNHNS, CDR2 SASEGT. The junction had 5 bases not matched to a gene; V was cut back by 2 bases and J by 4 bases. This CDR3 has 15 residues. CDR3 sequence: CASSERQGGNQPQHF. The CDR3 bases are TGTGCCAGCAGTGAAAGACAGGGTGGGAATCAGCCCCAGCATTTT.

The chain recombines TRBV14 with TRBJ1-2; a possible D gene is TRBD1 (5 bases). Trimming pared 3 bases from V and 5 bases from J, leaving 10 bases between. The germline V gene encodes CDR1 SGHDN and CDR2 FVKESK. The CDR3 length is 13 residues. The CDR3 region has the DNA TGTGCCAGCAGCCAGGGGCTAACATATGGCTACACCTTC. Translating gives CASSQGLTYGYTF.

CDR3 bases: TGTGCCAGCAGCTTAAACGGACCAACAGATACGCAGTATTTT. Protein sequence: CASSLNGPTDTQYF. The V gene is TRBV11-3, the J gene TRBJ2-3, with D hard to call. The germline CDR1 and CDR2 sequences are SGHNT and YENEEA. The length of the CDR3 is 14 residues. The V end was cut by 2 bases, the J end by 3 bases, with 9 bases between.

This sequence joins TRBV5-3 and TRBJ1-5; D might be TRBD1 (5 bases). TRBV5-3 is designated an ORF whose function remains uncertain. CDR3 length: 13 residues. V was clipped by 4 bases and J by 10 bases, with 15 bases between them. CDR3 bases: TGTGCCAGAAGCCAACGGGGGGGAAACCCCCAGCATTTT. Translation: CARSQRGGNPQHF.

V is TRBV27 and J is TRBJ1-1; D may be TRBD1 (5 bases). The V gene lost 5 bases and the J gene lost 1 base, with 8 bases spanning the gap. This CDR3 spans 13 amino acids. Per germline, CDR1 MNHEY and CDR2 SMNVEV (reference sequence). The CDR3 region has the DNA TGTGCCAGCAGTCCCACAGGGAACACTGAAGCTTTCTTT. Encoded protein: CASSPTGNTEAFF.

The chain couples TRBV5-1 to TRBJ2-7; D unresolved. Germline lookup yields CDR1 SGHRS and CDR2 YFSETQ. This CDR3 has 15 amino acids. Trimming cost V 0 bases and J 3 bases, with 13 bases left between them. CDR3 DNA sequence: TGCGCCAGCAGCTTGGGTGGCTATTCCAACTACGAGCAGTACTTC. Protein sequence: CASSLGGYSNYEQYF.

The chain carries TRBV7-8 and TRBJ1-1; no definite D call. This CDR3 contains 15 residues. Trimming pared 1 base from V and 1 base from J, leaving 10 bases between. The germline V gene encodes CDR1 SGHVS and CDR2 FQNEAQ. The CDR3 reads CASSLVVGRNTEAFF. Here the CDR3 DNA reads TGTGCCAGCAGCTTAGTAGTGGGCAGGAACACTGAAGCTTTCTTT.

CDR3 protein: CASSLVVSGSNTEAFF. CDR3 nucleotides: TGTGCCAGCAGCTTAGTGGTTTCAGGATCGAACACTGAAGCTTTCTTT. This chain links TRBV7-9 with TRBJ1-1; D gene uncertain. CDR3 length: 16 amino acids. Looked up from germline, CDR1 is SEHNR and CDR2 is FQNEAQ (reference sequence). Trimming removed 1 base from V and 1 base from J, with 13 bases in between.

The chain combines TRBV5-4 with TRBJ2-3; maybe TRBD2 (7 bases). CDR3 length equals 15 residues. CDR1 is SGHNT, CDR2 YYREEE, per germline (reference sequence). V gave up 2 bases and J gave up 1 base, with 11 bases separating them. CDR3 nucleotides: TGTGCCAGCAGCTTCTCGGGGGGCGGCACAGATACGCAGTATTTT. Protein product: CASSFSGGGTDTQYF.

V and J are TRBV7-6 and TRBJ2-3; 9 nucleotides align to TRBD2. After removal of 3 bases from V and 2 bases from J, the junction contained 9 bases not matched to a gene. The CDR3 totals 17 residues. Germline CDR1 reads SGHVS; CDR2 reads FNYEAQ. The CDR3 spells CASSFPQRGAHTDTQYF. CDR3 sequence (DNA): TGTGCCAGCAGCTTCCCACAGCGGGGGGCCCACACAGATACGCAGTATTTT.

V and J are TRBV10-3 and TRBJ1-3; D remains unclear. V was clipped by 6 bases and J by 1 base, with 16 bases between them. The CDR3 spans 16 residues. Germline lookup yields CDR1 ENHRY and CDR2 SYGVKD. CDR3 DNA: TGTGCCATCAGAGAAGACAACAAGTCTTCTGGAAACACCATATATTTT. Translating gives CAIREDNKSSGNTIYF.

CDR3 loop: CASSLVAGRGDTQYF. In DNA form, the CDR3 reads TGTGCCAGCAGCTTAGTGGCGGGGCGCGGAGATACGCAGTATTTT. The chain joins TRBV7-8 to TRBJ2-3; possibly TRBD2 for D (6 bases). Germline loops: CDR1 SGHVS, CDR2 FQNEAQ. Trimming removed 1 base at V and 5 bases at J, with 13 bases between. The CDR3 is 15 amino acids.

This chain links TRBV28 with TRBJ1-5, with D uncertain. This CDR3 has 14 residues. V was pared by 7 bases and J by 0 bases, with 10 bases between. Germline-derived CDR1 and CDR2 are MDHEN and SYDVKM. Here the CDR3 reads CASTEENSNQPQHF. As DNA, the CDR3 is TGTGCCAGCACCGAGGAGAATAGCAATCAGCCCCAGCATTTT.

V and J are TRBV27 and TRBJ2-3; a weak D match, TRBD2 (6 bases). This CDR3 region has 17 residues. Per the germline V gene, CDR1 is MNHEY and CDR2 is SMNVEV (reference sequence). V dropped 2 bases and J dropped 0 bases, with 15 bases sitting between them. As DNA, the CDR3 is TGTGCCAGCAGTTTACCCAAAGCGGGCACGAGCACAGATACGCAGTATTTT. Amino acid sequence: CASSLPKAGTSTDTQYF.

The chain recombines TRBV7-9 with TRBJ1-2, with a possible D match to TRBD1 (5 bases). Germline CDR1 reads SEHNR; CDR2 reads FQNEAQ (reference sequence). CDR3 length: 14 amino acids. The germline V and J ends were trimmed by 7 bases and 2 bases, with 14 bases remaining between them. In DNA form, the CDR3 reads TGTGCCAGCACCCTCGGTGCAGGGAACTATGGCTACACCTTC. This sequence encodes CASTLGAGNYGYTF.

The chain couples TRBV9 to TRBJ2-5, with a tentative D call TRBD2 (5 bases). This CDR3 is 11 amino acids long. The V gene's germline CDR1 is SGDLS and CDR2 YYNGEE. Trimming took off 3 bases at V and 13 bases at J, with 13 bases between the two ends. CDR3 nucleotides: TGTGCCAGCAGCGATGCCGGGGTCCTGTACTTC. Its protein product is CASSDAGVLYF. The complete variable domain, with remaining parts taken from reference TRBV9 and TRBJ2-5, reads DSGVTQTPKHLITATGQRVTLRCSPRSGDLSVYWYQQSLDQGLQFLIQYYNGEERAKGNILERFSAQQFPDLHSELNLSSLELGDSALYFCASSDAGVLYFGPGTRLLVL.

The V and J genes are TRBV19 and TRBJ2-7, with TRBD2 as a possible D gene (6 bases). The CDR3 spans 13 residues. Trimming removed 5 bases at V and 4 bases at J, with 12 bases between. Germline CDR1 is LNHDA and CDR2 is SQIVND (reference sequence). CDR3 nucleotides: TGTGCCAGTAGTTGGGAGGCCAATTACGAGCAGTACTTC. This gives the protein CASSWEANYEQYF.